This TCR beta chain appears in the sequencing data of a study of shared clonotypes between healthy human individuals. Here immunoSEQ multiplex PCR was the method, and the copy in TCRdb shows in-frame clones only, minus some. The repertoire includes millions of clones, just under 95% of them detected once, and 1.1% sits in the top ten. Study-wide findings and caveats: Few donors limited the genetic and exposure-history diversity represented.

Naive CD8 cells were CD45RO-negative, positively selected for CCR7, excluding terminally differentiated effector memory CD45RA+ cells. This CDR3 is built from 16 residues. CDR1 is MNHEY and CDR2 is SVGAGI in the germline V gene. V lost 4 bases and J lost 1, with 14 bases in between. Regarding this clone: The antigen remains undetermined.

The TCR was taken from a man aged 18-30 years in good health. This chain connects TRBV6-5 to TRBJ2-4, with D maybe TRBD1 (6 bases). The sequencing sample was made of naive CD8+ T cells sorted from blood. The CDR3 spells CASSSLAGVAKNIQYF. In DNA, the CDR3 is TGTGCCAGCAGTTCGTTGGCAGGGGTGGCCAAAAACATTCAGTACTTC.